This TCR beta chain was obtained from a study of healthy donors' naive CD4 and CD8 T cells. Broader study findings: Negatively charged CDR3s marked CD8+ lineage; positively charged CDR3s marked CD4+ lineage.

As for this clonotype: Its antigen is currently unknown.

TCR libraries were built from about 500 ng of total RNA by linear amplification. Each CDR3 protein gets one entry after TCRdb re-called the reads with MiXCR. The sample records about 180,000 distinct CDR3 sequences, under 85% being singletons. Sorting defined naive CD4+ as CD4+CD8-CD45RO-CD45RA+ and naive CD8+ as CD8+CD4-CD45RA+CD27bright. Per the germline V gene, CDR1 is MNHEY and CDR2 is SMNVEV (reference sequence). The CDR3 is 15 amino acids. V trimming: 2 bases; J trimming: 4 bases; junction bases outside the gene matches: 7. The gene calls are TRBV27 and TRBJ2-5; 7 nucleotides line up with TRBD1. The sample was naive CD4+ and CD8+ T cells sorted from blood, pooled from several donors. The origin of this receptor is a pool of human donors in good health; the sample pools cells from several healthy donors. The CDR3 DNA reads TGTGCCAGCAGTTTACTTCGACAGGGTGGAGAGACCCAGTACTTC. Protein: CASSLLRQGGETQYF.